This TCR beta chain was captured by sequencing in a study of blood T cell repertoires in COVID-19. The protocol was immunoSEQ multiplex PCR, while the TCRdb copy is restricted to in-frame clones and leaves out a portion. The sample records under 150,000 clones, around 85% being singletons. The CDR3 has 18 amino acids. Germline CDR1 reads LGHDT; CDR2 reads YNNKEL (reference sequence). V lost 4 bases to trimming and J lost 3 bases; unmatched junction nucleotides: 11. Sequenced sample: peripheral blood. This TCR was recovered from a human donor in a cohort sampled during active COVID-19. The chain uses TRBV3-1 (or the pseudogene TRBV3-2) and TRBJ2-1, with 11 bases that match TRBD1. CDR3 bases: TGTGCCAGCAGCCGCTGGACAGGGGGCTTCACCTTCTACAATGAGCAGTTCTTC. Its protein is CASSRWTGGFTFYNEQFF.